Only a few counts were recorded for the clone carrying this TCR beta chain. The CDR3 has 14 amino acids. From germline, CDR1 is MNHEY and CDR2 SVGEGT. The V and J ends lost 2 bases and 6 bases respectively, with 10 bases between them. The protocol was immunoSEQ multiplex PCR, while the TCRdb copy is restricted to in-frame clones and leaves out a portion. The table records over 140,000 clones, about three quarters of them present only once. This specimen comes from a study of blood T cell repertoires in COVID-19. The overall study: There were acute and convalescent COVID-19 samples, and they came from the United States, Italy and Spain.

V is TRBV6-2 or TRBV6-3 and J is TRBJ2-2; weak D call: TRBD1 (5 bases). This TCR was sampled from an elderly woman with active or convalescent COVID-19. The sample taken for sequencing was peripheral blood. The CDR3 loop reads CASSYTRASGELFF. The CDR3, as DNA: TGTGCCAGCAGTTACACCAGGGCGTCCGGGGAGCTGTTTTTT.